The 11 T cell receptor beta chains below were found in one sample sequenced in a study of T cells in localized non-small cell lung cancer. The method was immunoSEQ multiplex PCR; TCRdb's version includes in-frame clones alone and lacks a portion of them. Among tens of thousands of clones listed, 85% to 90% were seen once. The specimen comprised peripheral blood, sampled before any cancer treatment. The receptors stem from a woman aged 35-75 years with stage I lung adenocarcinoma.

V is TRBV6-6 and J is TRBJ1-1; tentative D call: TRBD1 (5 bases). Germline values: CDR1 MNHNY, CDR2 SVGAGI (reference sequence). V lost 2 bases and J 5 bases, leaving 6 bases between the germline ends. The CDR3 covers 12 residues. The CDR3 region is CASSYEGTEAFF. The CDR3 nucleotides read TGTGCCAGCAGTTACGAGGGGACTGAAGCTTTCTTT.

V usage is TRBV5-6 and J usage is TRBJ2-6; D unclear. The CDR3 length is 15 residues. V lost 1 base to trimming and J lost 0 bases, with 5 bases between them. The V gene's germline CDR1 is SGHDT and CDR2 YYEEEE. The CDR3 region has the DNA TGTGCCAGCAGCTTGCTTATCTCTGGGGCCAACGTCCTGACTTTC. This sequence encodes CASSLLISGANVLTF.

The V call is TRBV6-1, the J call TRBJ2-7, with 7 bases fitting TRBD2. Germline loops: CDR1 MNHNS, CDR2 SASEGT. This CDR3 is built from 14 residues. The ends lost 8 bases at V and 0 bases at J; junction bases unmatched: 7. The CDR3 coding sequence is TGTGCCAGCTGGGGAGCGGGGAGCTCCTACGAGCAGTACTTC. Residues: CASWGAGSSYEQYF.

The chain combines TRBV7-7 with TRBJ2-5, with 12 positions matching TRBD2. V lost 5 bases to trimming and J lost 5 bases; unmatched junction nucleotides: 9. CDR1 and CDR2 (germline): SSHAT, FNYEAQ (reference sequence). CDR3 size: 16 residues. The CDR3 nucleotides read TGTGCCAGCAGCCTAAACCTAGCGGGGGGGATGGAGACCCAGTACTTC. This sequence encodes CASSLNLAGGMETQYF.

V gene TRBV9 combines with J gene TRBJ2-2; 8 bases align to TRBD2. This CDR3 is 20 amino acids long. Germline trimming cut 4 bases from V and 2 bases from J; bases unmatched to any gene: 19. The germline CDR1 and CDR2 sequences are SGDLS and YYNGEE. The CDR3: CASSPNLVSLAELNTGELFF. CDR3 nucleotide sequence: TGTGCCAGCAGCCCCAACTTAGTCTCACTAGCGGAGCTTAACACCGGGGAGCTGTTTTTT.

The chain links TRBV7-2 to TRBJ2-3; no reliable D call. The CDR3 sequence is 15 residues long. Germline V gives CDR1 SGHTA, CDR2 FQGNSA. The V gene lost 5 bases and the J gene lost 0 bases, with 12 bases spanning the gap. The CDR3 sequence: CASSPNGRSTDTQYF. The CDR3 DNA reads TGTGCCAGCAGCCCCAATGGGCGCAGCACAGATACGCAGTATTTT. Combining the CDR3 with reference TRBV7-2 and TRBJ2-3 gives the whole variable domain GAGVSQSPSNKVTEKGKDVELRCDPISGHTALYWYRQSLGQGLEFLIYFQGNSAPDKSGLPSDRFSAERTGGSVSTLTIQRTQQEDSAVYLCASSPNGRSTDTQYFGPGTRLTVL.

The J gene is TRBJ2-5, the V gene TRBV11-2; D remains unclear. The CDR3 has 15 residues. V lost 4 bases, J lost 2 bases, and 14 bases lay in between. Germline V gives CDR1 SGHAT, CDR2 FQNNGV. The CDR3 loop reads CASSSGPMKQETQYF. The DNA of the CDR3 is TGTGCCAGCAGCTCCGGACCGATGAAACAAGAGACCCAGTACTTC.

V is TRBV6-8 and J is TRBJ2-7; D is possibly TRBD2 (6 bases). Deletions cut 8 bases from V and 11 bases from J, with 16 bases between. The CDR3 length is 11 residues. Germline V gene sequence: CDR1 MNHGY, CDR2 SAAAGT. The CDR3 DNA reads TGTGCCAGCTCCTTGGGAGGCAGCGAGTACTTC. Its translation: CASSLGGSEYF.

The chain links TRBV7-2 to TRBJ2-5, with 7 bases identical to TRBD2. The DNA end favors TRBJ2-7, so the J call may be wrong. CDR3 length: 14 amino acids. Germline CDR1 and CDR2: SGHTA and FQGNSA. The CDR3 loop reads CASSLAGGAYEQYF. In DNA form, the CDR3 reads TGTGCCAGCAGCTTAGCGGGAGGGGCCTACGAGCAGTACTTC.

This sequence joins TRBV4-2 and TRBJ2-1; D gene uncertain. CDR3 size: 13 residues. The germline CDR1 and CDR2 sequences are LGHNA and YNFKEQ. Trimming cost V 3 bases and J 8 bases, with 11 bases left between them. This CDR3 reads CASSQGYSDEQFF. CDR3 bases: TGTGCCAGCAGCCAGGGATACAGCGATGAGCAGTTCTTC.

The chain couples TRBV6-5 to TRBJ1-2; 7 bases are a match to TRBD1. Looked up from germline, CDR1 is MNHEY and CDR2 is SVGAGI. V was pared by 6 bases and J by 6 bases, with 1 base of the junction left unmatched. The CDR3 extends over 11 amino acids. The CDR3 sequence is CASRTGNGYTF. The CDR3, as DNA: TGTGCCAGCAGGACAGGGAATGGCTACACCTTC.